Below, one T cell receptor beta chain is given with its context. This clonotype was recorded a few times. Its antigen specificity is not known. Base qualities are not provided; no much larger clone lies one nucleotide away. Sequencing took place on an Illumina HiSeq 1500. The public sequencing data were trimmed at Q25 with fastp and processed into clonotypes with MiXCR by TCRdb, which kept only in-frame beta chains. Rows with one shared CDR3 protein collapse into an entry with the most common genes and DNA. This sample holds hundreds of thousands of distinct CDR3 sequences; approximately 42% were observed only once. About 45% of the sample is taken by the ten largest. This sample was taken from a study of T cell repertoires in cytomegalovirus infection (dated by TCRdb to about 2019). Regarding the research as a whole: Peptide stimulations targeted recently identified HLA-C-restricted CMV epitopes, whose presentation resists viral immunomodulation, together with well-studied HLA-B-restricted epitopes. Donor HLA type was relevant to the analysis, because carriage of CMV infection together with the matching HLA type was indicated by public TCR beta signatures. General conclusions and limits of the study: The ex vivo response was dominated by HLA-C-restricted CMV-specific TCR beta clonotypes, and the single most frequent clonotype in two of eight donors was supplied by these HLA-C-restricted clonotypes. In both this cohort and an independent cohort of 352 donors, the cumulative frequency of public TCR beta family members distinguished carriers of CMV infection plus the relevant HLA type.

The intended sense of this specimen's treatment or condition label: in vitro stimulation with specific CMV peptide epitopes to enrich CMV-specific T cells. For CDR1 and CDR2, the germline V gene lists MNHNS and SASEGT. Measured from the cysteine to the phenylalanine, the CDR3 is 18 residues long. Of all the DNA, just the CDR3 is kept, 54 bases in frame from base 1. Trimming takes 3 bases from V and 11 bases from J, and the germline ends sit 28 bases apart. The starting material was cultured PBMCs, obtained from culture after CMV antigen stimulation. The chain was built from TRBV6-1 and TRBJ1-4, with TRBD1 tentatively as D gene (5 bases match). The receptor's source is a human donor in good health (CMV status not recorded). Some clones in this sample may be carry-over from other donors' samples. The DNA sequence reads TGTGCCAGCAGTGAGGGGCCAGGAACAAGCAATCCCAAGAACAAACTGTTTTTT. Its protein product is CASSEGPGTSNPKNKLFF.